Listed below are T cell receptor beta chains from one sample, sequenced in a study of identifying expanded T cells in peripheral blood. Profiled with immunoSEQ multiplex PCR; TCRdb holds only in-frame clones, not every one. The sample consists of under 150,000 clones, roughly 82% of them appearing once. Sequencing was done on a sample of blood. The receptors here all came from a person aged 18-70 years in good health. The CDR3 runs from the conserved cysteine through the conserved F or W. D genes are given only for firm matches. A row's size may be missing; if present it is once, few, many or a size class.

clone size | J gene | D gene | V gene | CDR3 protein | CDR3 DNA
few | TRBJ1-2 | - | TRBV6-1 | CASRVTPYGYTF | TGTGCCAGCAGGGTTACCCCCTATGGCTACACCTTC
once | TRBJ2-7 | - | TRBV9 | CASSVQGAKHEQYF | TGTGCCAGCAGCGTACAGGGAGCCAAACACGAGCAGTACTTC
- | TRBJ2-3 | - | TRBV7-6 | CASSLVPTDTQYF | TGTGCCAGCAGCTTGGTGCCTACAGATACGCAGTATTTT
- | TRBJ1-2 | - | TRBV6-5 | CASSYNEGRGYTF | TGTGCCAGCAGTTATAACGAGGGCAGGGGCTACACCTTC
- | TRBJ1-1 | - | TRBV9 | CASSEFPNTEAFF | TGTGCCAGTTCAGAATTCCCGAACACTGAAGCTTTCTTT
- | TRBJ2-7 | TRBD2 | TRBV5-6 | CASSLAGLSYEQYF | TGTGCCAGCAGCTTAGCGGGGCTCTCCTACGAGCAGTACTTC
- | TRBJ2-6 | - | TRBV4-1 | CASSPQGSGANVLTF | TGCGCCAGCAGCCCCCAGGGCTCTGGGGCCAACGTCCTGACTTTC
few | TRBJ1-1 | - | TRBV11-1 | CASSLVGDNTEAFF | TGTGCCAGCAGCTTAGTCGGGGATAACACTGAAGCTTTCTTT
once | TRBJ2-7 | - | TRBV30 | CAWRVGLGGYEQYF | TGTGCCTGGAGAGTCGGCCTCGGAGGCTACGAGCAGTACTTC
- | TRBJ1-1 | - | TRBV7-9 | CASSLVRNTEAFF | TGTGCCAGCAGCTTAGTCCGAAACACTGAAGCTTTCTTT
- | TRBJ1-1 | - | TRBV18 | CASSPGLTEAFF | TGTGCCAGCTCACCAGGCCTTACTGAAGCTTTCTTT
- | TRBJ2-3 | - | TRBV30 | CAWSRALWSDTQYF | TGTGCCTGGAGCCGGGCCTTGTGGAGCGATACGCAGTATTTT
- | TRBJ1-2 | - | TRBV5-5 | CASSLGGDYGYTF | TGTGCCAGCAGCTTGGGTGGAGATTATGGCTACACCTTC
- | TRBJ1-2 | - | TRBV4-3 | CASSQSPTGQRYGYTF | TGCGCCAGCAGCCAATCCCCTACAGGACAAAGATATGGCTACACCTTC
few | TRBJ2-1 | TRBD2 | TRBV19 | CASSHGGASEQFF | TGTGCCAGTAGCCACGGGGGGGCGTCTGAGCAGTTCTTC
- | TRBJ2-3 | - | TRBV5-8 | CASSFSWDSSTDTQYF | TGTGCCAGCAGCTTTTCCTGGGACTCTAGCACAGATACGCAGTATTTT
- | TRBJ1-1 | - | TRBV15 | CATSRDYPGAFF | TGTGCCACCAGCAGAGATTATCCTGGGGCTTTCTTT
- | TRBJ2-5 | TRBD1 | TRBV7-9 | CASSSLTGEETQYF | TGTGCCAGCAGCTCGTTAACAGGGGAAGAGACCCAGTACTTC
- | TRBJ2-1 | TRBD2 | TRBV7-3 | CASSPTRGGAVYNEQFF | TGTGCCAGCAGCCCGACCCGGGGGGGGGCGGTTTATAATGAGCAGTTCTTC
- | TRBJ1-2 | TRBD1 | TRBV18 | CASSSGTGNYGYTF | TGTGCCAGCTCATCAGGGACAGGAAACTATGGCTACACCTTC
- | TRBJ2-2 | - | TRBV11-3 | CASSLAGMRNTGELFF | TGTGCCAGCAGCTTAGCGGGGATGAGGAACACCGGGGAGCTGTTTTTT
- | TRBJ1-1 | - | TRBV6-4 | CASSAQGRTEAFF | TGTGCCAGCAGTGCACAGGGTCGGACTGAAGCTTTCTTT
- | TRBJ2-7 | - | TRBV27 | CASSFQGKSEQYF | TGTGCCAGCAGTTTCCAGGGGAAGAGCGAGCAGTACTTC
- | TRBJ1-2 | - | TRBV7-8 | CASSLEGLGYTF | TGTGCCAGCAGCTTAGAGGGGCTCGGCTACACCTTC
- | TRBJ2-7 | - | TRBV2 | CASSEEGSGDEQYF | TGTGCCAGCAGTGAAGAGGGTTCGGGTGACGAGCAGTACTTC
- | TRBJ2-2 | - | TRBV2 | CASVTAVNTGELFF | TGTGCCAGCGTAACAGCAGTAAACACCGGGGAGCTGTTTTTT
- | TRBJ2-7 | - | TRBV7-2 | CASSSQVRVRGQTSYEQYF | TGTGCCAGCAGCTCCCAAGTCCGTGTGAGAGGACAAACCTCCTACGAGCAGTACTTC
once | TRBJ2-7 | TRBD1 | TRBV6-5 | CASIGTGSYEQYF | TGTGCCAGCATCGGGACAGGGTCCTACGAGCAGTACTTC
few | TRBJ2-3 | - | TRBV5-6 | CASSVRGASTDTQYF | TGTGCCAGCAGCGTGAGGGGGGCCTCCACAGATACGCAGTATTTT
- | TRBJ1-1 | TRBD1 | TRBV4-1 | CASSLTGVQFEAFF | TGCGCCAGCAGTCTGACAGGGGTTCAATTTGAAGCTTTCTTT
- | TRBJ2-1 | TRBD2 | TRBV7-2 | CASSLEMIGGAHNEQFF | TGTGCCAGCAGCTTAGAAATGATCGGGGGGGCCCACAATGAGCAGTTCTTC
- | TRBJ1-1 | TRBD1 | TRBV16 | CASSQILGQQGFTEAFF | TGTGCCAGCAGCCAAATCTTGGGACAACAGGGGTTCACTGAAGCTTTCTTT
- | TRBJ1-1 | TRBD1 | TRBV23-1 | CASSQITSSPGTGTSEAFF | TGCGCCAGCAGTCAAATCACTTCCAGTCCCGGGACAGGGACCTCCGAAGCTTTCTTT
few | TRBJ1-2 | - | TRBV5-1 | CASSLSAGLYGYTF | TGCGCCAGCAGCTTGTCGGCAGGGCTCTATGGCTACACCTTC
- | TRBJ1-2 | - | TRBV5-4 | CASSSGPMGYGYTF | TGTGCCAGCAGCTCGGGTCCCATGGGATATGGCTACACCTTC